Presented here are 27 T cell receptor beta chains from one specimen sequenced in a study of blood T cells in healthy people across ages. Then a second PCR, running roughly 7 to 11 cycles, was carried out with a sample-barcoded 5' primer and a J-beta primer mix. TCRdb reprocessed the 5' RACE reads via MiXCR and lists one record per CDR3 protein. Of about 580,000 distinct CDR3 sequences listed, under 55% are singletons. Sequenced input: blood. The receptor source for this set is a man at least 80 years old in good health.

In its sample, this clonotype was seen once. Relative to the germline gene, one junction end is altered; a read error may explain this. The chain combines TRBV5-1 with TRBJ2-3; D tentatively fits TRBD1 or TRBD2 (5 bases each). The germline V gene has CDR1 SGHRS and CDR2 YFSETQ. The CDR3 spans 14 residues. Here the CDR3 reads CASSWGPRADTRYF. The CDR3 DNA is TGCGCCAGCAGCTGGGGCCCGAGGGCAGATACGCGGTATTTT. Supplemented by reference TRBV5-1 and TRBJ2-3, the full variable domain reads KAGVTQTPRYLIKTRGQQVTLSCSPISGHRSVSWYQQTPGQGLQFLFEYFSETQRNKGNFPGRFSGRQFSNSRSEMNVSTLELGDSALYLCASSWGPRADTRYFGPGTRLTVL.

The chain combines TRBV4-1 with TRBJ2-3; D gene ambiguous. The CDR3 is 17 residues long. The V gene lost 4 bases and the J gene lost 0 bases, with 17 bases spanning the gap. CDR1 and CDR2 (germline): MGHRA, YSYEKL. As DNA, the CDR3 is TGCGCCAGCAGCCTCAGGCCCGCATCCCGGAGCACAGATACGCAGTATTTT. Translation: CASSLRPASRSTDTQYF.

The rearrangement links TRBV29-1 to TRBJ2-7; D call uncertain. Germline CDR1 SQVTM, CDR2 ANQGSEA. V was shortened by 4 bases and J by 5 bases, with 12 bases between the two germline ends. The CDR3 is 12 residues long. CDR3 DNA: TGCAGCGTTGTTCCGACTGGGGACGAGCAGTACTTC. It encodes CSVVPTGDEQYF.

This clonotype has only a few counts. The chain links TRBV7-9 to TRBJ2-7; D is uncertain. The CDR3 contains 14 residues. The V and J ends lost 4 bases and 2 bases respectively, with 12 bases between them. Germline CDR1 and CDR2: SEHNR and FQNEAQ (reference sequence). CDR3 DNA: TGTGCCAGCAGCTCGATAGGGAAGCCCTACGAGCAGTACTTC. It translates to CASSSIGKPYEQYF.

The V gene is TRBV6-6, the J gene TRBJ1-2, with 9 bases fitting TRBD1. The V and J ends lost 7 bases and 4 bases, in that order; junction bases with no gene match: 10. The CDR3 extends over 15 amino acids. In germline, CDR1 is MNHNY, CDR2 SVGAGI (reference sequence). The CDR3: CASTDPGTGFYGYTF. The CDR3 region has the DNA TGTGCCAGCACCGACCCGGGGACAGGGTTCTATGGCTACACCTTC.

V and J are TRBV3-1 and TRBJ1-1; no firm D call. The CDR3 totals 12 residues. Trimming removed 0 bases at V and 6 bases at J, with 5 bases between. Germline V gene sequence: CDR1 LGHDT, CDR2 YNNKEL (reference sequence). The CDR3 here is CASSQEGSEAFF. In DNA, the CDR3 is TGTGCCAGCAGCCAAGAGGGGTCTGAAGCTTTCTTT. Supplemented by reference TRBV3-1 and TRBJ1-1, the full variable domain reads DTAVSQTPKYLVTQMGNDKSIKCEQNLGHDTMYWYKQDSKKFLKIMFSYNNKELIINETVPNRFSPKSPDKAHLNLHINSLELGDSAVYFCASSQEGSEAFFGQGTRLTVV.

This rearrangement joins TRBV13 to TRBJ2-7; the D call may be TRBD1 or TRBD2 (5 bases each). This CDR3 region has 14 residues. CDR1 and CDR2 from the germline V gene are PRHDT and FYEKMQ (reference sequence). The V end was cut by 8 bases, the J end by 6 bases, with 20 bases between. CDR3 amino acids: CASQGPGKAPEQYF. The CDR3 DNA is TGTGCCAGCCAGGGACCGGGGAAGGCGCCCGAGCAGTACTTC.

The chain's CDR3 is CASSQDRLSVYNEQFF. For the CDR3, the DNA is TGCGCCAGCAGCCAAGATCGTCTTTCCGTGTACAATGAGCAGTTCTTC. The chain carries TRBV4-1 and TRBJ2-1; unclear D gene. With 0 bases removed from V and 4 bases from J, the gap between germline ends came to 13 bases. This CDR3 has 16 amino acids. CDR1 is MGHRA and CDR2 is YSYEKL in the germline V gene.

The sample holds a few counts of this clonotype. V usage is TRBV7-9 and J usage is TRBJ2-5, with D possibly being TRBD1 or TRBD2 (6 bases each). V was shortened by 7 bases and J by 3 bases, with 18 bases between the two germline ends. Germline V lookup: CDR1 SEHNR, CDR2 FQNEAQ (reference sequence). The CDR3 consists of 15 residues. CDR3 sequence (DNA): TGTGCCAGCACCCAAAGGGGGGTTGGTGAAGAGACCCAGTACTTC. As protein: CASTQRGVGEETQYF. The full variable domain, with the rest looked up from reference TRBV7-9 and TRBJ2-5, is DTGVSQNPRHKITKRGQNVTFRCDPISEHNRLYWYRQTLGQGPEFLTYFQNEAQLEKSRLLSDRFSAERPKGSFSTLEIQRTEQGDSAMYLCASTQRGVGEETQYFGPGTRLLVL.

This clonotype was recorded a few times. This chain connects TRBV7-2 to TRBJ2-7; D not certain. CDR1 is SGHTA, CDR2 FQGNSA, per germline. The CDR3 consists of 12 residues. V was pared by 6 bases and J by 4 bases, with 10 bases between. Here the CDR3 DNA reads TGTGCCAGCAGTATCGGCCAGTACGAGCAGTACTTC. Protein product: CASSIGQYEQYF.

At least ten counts were recorded for this clonotype. This rearrangement joins TRBV6-5 to TRBJ1-2; D unresolved. CDR3 length: 14 residues. V lost 2 bases, J lost 4 bases, and 11 bases lay in between. The V gene's germline CDR1 is MNHEY and CDR2 SVGAGI. CDR3 region: CASSYGGPSYGYTF. CDR3 nucleotide sequence: TGTGCCAGCAGTTACGGAGGCCCCAGCTATGGCTACACCTTC.

This clonotype has more than one count but fewer than ten. This sequence joins TRBV6-6 and TRBJ2-3; tentatively, D is TRBD1 (5 bases). The CDR3 consists of 13 residues. V was clipped by 5 bases and J by 3 bases, with 9 bases between them. From germline, CDR1 is MNHNY and CDR2 SVGAGI (reference sequence). The CDR3 loop is CASSRPGTDTQYF. The DNA of the CDR3 is TGTGCCAGCAGTCGCCCAGGGACAGATACGCAGTATTTT.

The chain combines TRBV20-1 with TRBJ1-5; D is perhaps TRBD1 (6 bases). In germline, CDR1 is DFQATT, CDR2 SNEGSKA (reference sequence). The CDR3 has 13 residues. The V and J ends lost 4 bases and 4 bases respectively, with 11 bases between them. The DNA for the CDR3 is TGCAGTGCTATGCGGGGGCCGAATCAGCCCCAGCATTTT. It encodes CSAMRGPNQPQHF.

The gene calls are TRBV5-1 and TRBJ1-1; weak D call: TRBD1 (6 bases). The CDR3 is 14 residues long. The germline V gene has CDR1 SGHRS and CDR2 YFSETQ. Trimming took 6 bases from V and 4 from J, leaving 16 bases between them. The CDR3: CASNSTGWGTEAFF. CDR3 bases: TGCGCCAGCAACTCAACAGGGTGGGGCACTGAAGCTTTCTTT.

This clonotype appeared a few times. The V call is TRBV29-1, the J call TRBJ2-3; perhaps D is TRBD1 or TRBD2 (5 bases each). The V and J ends lost 2 bases and 11 bases respectively, with 11 bases between them. CDR1 and CDR2 from the germline V gene are SQVTM and ANQGSEA. This CDR3 region has 11 residues. The DNA of the CDR3 is TGCAGCGTTGAAATGGGACGAGAGCAGTATTTT. Translating gives CSVEMGREQYF.

The CDR3 is CSVGPGDEQYF. CDR3 nucleotide sequence: TGCAGCGTTGGCCCGGGAGACGAGCAGTACTTC. The rearrangement links TRBV29-1 to TRBJ2-7; weak D call: TRBD2 (6 bases). The ends were cut back, 4 bases at V and 5 bases at J, with 9 bases in the middle. The CDR3 runs 11 residues. Germline V gene lookup returns CDR1 SQVTM and CDR2 ANQGSEA.

This clonotype was seen just once. V is TRBV7-9 and J is TRBJ2-1, with unresolved D. V dropped 1 base and J dropped 9 bases, with 7 bases sitting between them. Germline V CDR1 and CDR2: SEHNR, FQNEAQ (reference sequence). The CDR3 runs 12 residues. The CDR3 region is CASSLEVPEQFF. CDR3 coding DNA: TGTGCCAGCAGCTTAGAAGTGCCTGAGCAGTTCTTC.

The chain recombines TRBV5-1 with TRBJ1-2, with D unresolved. Germline CDR1 is SGHRS and CDR2 is YFSETQ. The CDR3 has 16 residues. V dropped 1 base and J dropped 8 bases, with 21 bases sitting between them. The CDR3 loop is CASSLMDEGTLGGYTF. CDR3 in DNA: TGCGCCAGCAGCTTGATGGACGAGGGCACCCTCGGGGGCTACACCTTC.

The sample holds a few counts of this clonotype. The chain employs TRBV7-9 and TRBJ2-7; D ambiguous. Germline values: CDR1 SEHNR, CDR2 FQNEAQ (reference sequence). Trimming removed 1 base from V and 0 bases from J, with 7 bases in between. The CDR3 is 14 residues long. This chain's CDR3 is CASSLGYISYEQYF. The CDR3 bases are TGTGCCAGCAGCTTAGGGTACATCTCCTACGAGCAGTACTTC. Complete variable domain (other parts from reference TRBV7-9 and TRBJ2-7): DTGVSQNPRHKITKRGQNVTFRCDPISEHNRLYWYRQTLGQGPEFLTYFQNEAQLEKSRLLSDRFSAERPKGSFSTLEIQRTEQGDSAMYLCASSLGYISYEQYFGPGTRLTVT.

J is TRBJ2-2 and V is TRBV9; 8 bases line up with TRBD2. Germline CDR1 reads SGDLS; CDR2 reads YYNGEE. CDR3 length equals 16 residues. V shed 0 bases, J shed 11 bases, and the junction held 12 bases outside the gene matches. This CDR3 is CASSVGNGGATSELFF. The CDR3 DNA follows: TGTGCCAGCAGCGTAGGTAACGGGGGGGCCACATCCGAGCTGTTTTTT.

This chain uses TRBV7-2 with TRBJ2-1; 11 positions match TRBD2. Near its end, the DNA agrees better with TRBJ2-7, so the J call may be wrong. CDR1 and CDR2 (germline): SGHTA, FQGNSA. This CDR3 has 16 residues. CDR3 sequence: CASSPQGTSGNNEQYF. The CDR3 DNA follows: TGTGCCAGCAGCCCACAGGGGACTAGCGGAAACAATGAGCAGTACTTC.

This clonotype was counted between two and nine times. The CDR3 nucleotides read TGTGCCAGCTCCCCGGAGAGGTTAGATACGCAGTATTTT. Its translation is CASSPERLDTQYF. The chain couples TRBV18 to TRBJ2-3; D remains unclear. With 6 bases removed from V and 5 bases from J, the gap between germline ends came to 12 bases. The CDR3 loop spans 13 amino acids. The germline CDR1 and CDR2 sequences are KGHSH and LQKENI.

This clonotype was counted only a few times. V gene TRBV20-1 combines with J gene TRBJ2-1, with TRBD2 matching 8 bases. The CDR3 consists of 14 residues. V was pared by 6 bases and J by 7 bases, with 11 bases of the junction left unmatched. CDR1 is DFQATT, CDR2 SNEGSKA, per germline (reference sequence). The CDR3 loop is CSAMTSESPNEQFF. The CDR3 nucleotides read TGCAGTGCCATGACTAGCGAGAGCCCTAATGAGCAGTTCTTC.

The chain has TRBV9 and TRBJ1-1, with D possibly matching TRBD1 (5 bases). Germline CDR1 and CDR2: SGDLS and YYNGEE. This CDR3 spans 14 amino acids. Deletions cut 0 bases from V and 5 bases from J, with 11 bases between. As DNA, the CDR3 is TGTGCCAGCAGCGTAGTGCGGGGGGGAACTGAAGCTTTCTTT. Translation gives CASSVVRGGTEAFF.

As to this clonotype: Compared with germline, one end of the junction differs, possibly owing to a read error. The V and J genes are TRBV10-3 and TRBJ2-5, with D possibly called TRBD1 or TRBD2 (5 bases each). CDR1 and CDR2 (germline): ENHRY, SYGVKD. This CDR3 contains 14 residues. This chain's CDR3 is CAISEAGREEAQYF. For the CDR3, the DNA is TGTGCCATCAGTGAGGCAGGGAGAGAAGAGGCCCAGTACTTC.

The V and J genes are TRBV29-1 and TRBJ2-4; possibly TRBD1 for D (5 bases). This CDR3 comprises 13 residues. The V end was cut by 4 bases, the J end by 3 bases, with 10 bases between. Germline loops: CDR1 SQVTM, CDR2 ANQGSEA. The CDR3 loop is CSVGVGDKNIQYF. For the CDR3, the DNA is TGCAGCGTTGGGGTAGGGGACAAAAACATTCAGTACTTC.

The rearrangement uses TRBV20-1 and TRBJ2-3; D is ambiguous. Germline lookup yields CDR1 DFQATT and CDR2 SNEGSKA (reference sequence). V lost 0 bases and J lost 3, with 10 bases in between. The CDR3 runs 14 residues. CDR3: CSARDLQRTDTQYF. The CDR3 DNA follows: TGCAGTGCTAGAGATCTCCAGCGAACAGATACGCAGTATTTT.